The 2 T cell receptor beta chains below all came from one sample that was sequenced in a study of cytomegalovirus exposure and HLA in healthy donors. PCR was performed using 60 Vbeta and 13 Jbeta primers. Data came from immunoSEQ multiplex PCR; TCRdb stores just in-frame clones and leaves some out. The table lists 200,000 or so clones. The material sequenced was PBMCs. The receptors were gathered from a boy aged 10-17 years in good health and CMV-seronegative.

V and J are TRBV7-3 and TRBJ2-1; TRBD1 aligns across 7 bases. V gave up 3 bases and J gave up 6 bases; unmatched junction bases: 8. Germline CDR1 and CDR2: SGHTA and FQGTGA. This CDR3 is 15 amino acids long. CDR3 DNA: TGTGCCAGCAGCTTTGAGGGGGCGGTCCGCAATGAGCAGTTCTTC. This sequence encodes CASSFEGAVRNEQFF.

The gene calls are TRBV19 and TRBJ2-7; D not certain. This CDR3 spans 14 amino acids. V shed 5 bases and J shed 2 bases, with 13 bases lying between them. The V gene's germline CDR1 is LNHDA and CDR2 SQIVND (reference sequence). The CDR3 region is CASSAAAGTYEQYF. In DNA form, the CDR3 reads TGTGCCAGTAGTGCTGCAGCAGGCACCTACGAGCAGTACTTC.